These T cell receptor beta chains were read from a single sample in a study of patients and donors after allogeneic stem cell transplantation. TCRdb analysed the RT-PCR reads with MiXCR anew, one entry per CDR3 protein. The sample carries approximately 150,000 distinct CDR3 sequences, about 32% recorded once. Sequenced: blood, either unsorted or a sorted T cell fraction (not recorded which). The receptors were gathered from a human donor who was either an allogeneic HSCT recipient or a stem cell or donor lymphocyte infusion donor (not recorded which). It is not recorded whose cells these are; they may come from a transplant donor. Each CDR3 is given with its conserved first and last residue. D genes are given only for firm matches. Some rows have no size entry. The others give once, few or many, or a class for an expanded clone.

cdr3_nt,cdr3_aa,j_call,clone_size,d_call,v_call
TGTGCCAGCAGTGTGGGTAGGGTAAATGGCTACACCTTC,CASSVGRVNGYTF,TRBJ1-2,NA,NA,TRBV2
TGTGCCAGCAGCACGCGGGGTCATGCAGATACGCAGTATTTT,CASSTRGHADTQYF,TRBJ2-3,few,NA,TRBV7-2
TGTGCCAGTTCAGGCTCCGCTAGCTACGAGCAGTACTTC,CASSGSASYEQYF,TRBJ2-7,NA,NA,TRBV28
TGCAGTGCAGCTACAGGGTCGACCGCTAGCAATCAGCCCCAGCATTTT,CSAATGSTASNQPQHF,TRBJ1-5,many,NA,TRBV20-1
TGTGCCAGCAGTTTGTCTGCGACAGAAGCTTTCTTT,CASSLSATEAFF,TRBJ1-1,NA,NA,TRBV12-3/TRBV12-4
TGTGCCAGCAGTTTCTCAGCAGGGACCGGGGAGCTGTTTTTT,CASSFSAGTGELFF,TRBJ2-2,many,NA,TRBV12-3/TRBV12-4
TGTGCCAGCAGTCTTGGGGACGTTTCACCCCTCCACTTT,CASSLGDVSPLHF,TRBJ1-6,few,NA,TRBV2
TGTGCCACCAAAAAGAGTCCAGATACGCAGTATTTT,CATKKSPDTQYF,TRBJ2-3,NA,NA,TRBV6-2/TRBV6-3
TGTGCCAGCTCCGGGACAGGGTTCGATCAGCCCCAGCATTTT,CASSGTGFDQPQHF,TRBJ1-5,NA,TRBD1,TRBV18
TGCGCCAGCAGCCAAGAGGTCGACGGGGGAAATTCACCCCTCCACTTT,CASSQEVDGGNSPLHF,TRBJ1-6,NA,NA,TRBV4-3
TGTGCCAGCAGTTCTTTATGGTACAATGAGCAGTTCTTC,CASSSLWYNEQFF,TRBJ2-1,few,NA,TRBV12-3/TRBV12-4
TGTGCCAGCAGTCCTAACCCCAGTTGGGGCTATGGCTACACCTTC,CASSPNPSWGYGYTF,TRBJ1-2,few,NA,TRBV6-5
TGTGCCATCAGTGACCTCGGGGCGGGAGGGCCGGAGAATGAGCAGTTCTTC,CAISDLGAGGPENEQFF,TRBJ2-1,NA,TRBD2,TRBV10-3
TGCGCCAGCAGCCAAGATTGGGGGGCTGGATATGGCTACACCTTC,CASSQDWGAGYGYTF,TRBJ1-2,many,NA,TRBV4-3
TGTGCCAGCAGTTTTGGACTCCAAGAGACCCAGTACTTC,CASSFGLQETQYF,TRBJ2-5,NA,NA,TRBV12-3/TRBV12-4
TGCGCCAGCAGGGGAGGGCCTAAGACAGATACGCAGTATTTT,CASRGGPKTDTQYF,TRBJ2-3,few,TRBD2,TRBV5-1
TGTGCCAGCAGCACCAACCTTAAGGGGATCTATGGCTACACCTTC,CASSTNLKGIYGYTF,TRBJ1-2,few,NA,TRBV7-2
TGCGCCAGCAGCCAAGGGACAGGGGTTCCAGATACGCAGTATTTT,CASSQGTGVPDTQYF,TRBJ2-3,NA,TRBD1,TRBV4-3
TGCGCCAGCAGCCAAGGGAAGGGGGACGTCACCTCCTATAATTCACCCCTCCACTTT,CASSQGKGDVTSYNSPLHF,TRBJ1-6,NA,NA,TRBV4-1
TGTGCCAGCGGACCCACTCTTCTCGGGGAGCTGTTTTTT,CASGPTLLGELFF,TRBJ2-2,NA,NA,TRBV6-2/TRBV6-3
TGTGCCTGGAGAACGGACAGACTAGTTGAGCAGTTCTTC,CAWRTDRLVEQFF,TRBJ2-1,NA,NA,TRBV30
TGTGCCAGCAGCCCCCCCAAGGGGACTGAAGCTTTCTTT,CASSPPKGTEAFF,TRBJ1-1,NA,NA,TRBV4-2
TGCGCCAGCAGCTTGGGACAGGGGAGGACTGAAGCTTTCTTT,CASSLGQGRTEAFF,TRBJ1-1,many,TRBD1,TRBV5-1
TGTGCCACCAGTGAATTGGCAGGGGCGGCCTACAATGAGCAGTTCTTC,CATSELAGAAYNEQFF,TRBJ2-1,few,NA,TRBV24-1
TGTGCCAGCAGCGTAGGGGGCTGGGTAGGGACTGAAGCTTTCTTT,CASSVGGWVGTEAFF,TRBJ1-1,many,NA,TRBV9
TGTGCCAGCAGTCCGGACAGGGCCACCGGGGAGCTGTTTTTT,CASSPDRATGELFF,TRBJ2-2,NA,TRBD1,TRBV12-3/TRBV12-4
TGTGCCAGCAGTTTTAGGGGCAGGGGCGGCTACACCTTC,CASSFRGRGGYTF,TRBJ1-2,NA,NA,TRBV2
TGTGCCAGCAGTTACGACAGGGTCACTGAAGCTTTCTTT,CASSYDRVTEAFF,TRBJ1-1,many,TRBD1,TRBV6-5
TGCGCCAGCACCCGGGGGCTGGCTAATGAAAAACTGTTTTTT,CASTRGLANEKLFF,TRBJ1-4,NA,NA,TRBV5-1
TGTGCCAGCAGCTTACCCACTTCGACTAGCGGGAGTACAGATACGCAGTATTTT,CASSLPTSTSGSTDTQYF,TRBJ2-3,NA,TRBD2,TRBV7-2
TGTGCCAGCAGCTTAGGTCGGGGGCTCTACAATGAGCAGTTCTTC,CASSLGRGLYNEQFF,TRBJ2-1,few,NA,TRBV7-2
TGCGCCAGCAGCCAAGAAGTCTGGAGGGTGAACTATGGCTACACCTTC,CASSQEVWRVNYGYTF,TRBJ1-2,NA,NA,TRBV4-1
TGTGCCAGCAAGGCACTAGCGGGAGTGGGCTCCTACAATGAGCAGTTCTTC,CASKALAGVGSYNEQFF,TRBJ2-1,few,TRBD2,TRBV25-1
TGTGCCAGCAGTCAGCTCTCCATAGATACTGACGAGCAGTACTTC,CASSQLSIDTDEQYF,TRBJ2-7,NA,NA,TRBV27
TGTGCCAGCAGCACGGGATTTATGAACACTGAAGCTTTCTTT,CASSTGFMNTEAFF,TRBJ1-1,few,NA,TRBV5-4
TGCGCCAGCAGCCAAGACAGGGGCGCCCTTGGCTCCTATAATTCACCCCTCCACTTT,CASSQDRGALGSYNSPLHF,TRBJ1-6,NA,NA,TRBV4-3
TGTGCCAGCAGCCAACAACCAAGCGGGAGGGCCGAGAATGAGCAGTTCTTC,CASSQQPSGRAENEQFF,TRBJ2-1,few,TRBD2,TRBV4-2
TGCGCCAGCAGCTTGAATAACGGGAACACTGAAGCTTTCTTT,CASSLNNGNTEAFF,TRBJ1-1,many,NA,TRBV5-1
TGTGCCAGCTCACCAAAACAGGACTACGAGCAGTACTTC,CASSPKQDYEQYF,TRBJ2-7,NA,NA,TRBV18
TGTGCCAGCAGCCCGACTATGAACACCGGGGAGCTGTTTTTT,CASSPTMNTGELFF,TRBJ2-2,NA,NA,TRBV7-3
TGTGCCATCAGTGAAAACGGTGTTACAGGCCCTCGTTGGGAGCAGTACTTC,CAISENGVTGPRWEQYF,TRBJ2-7,NA,NA,TRBV10-3
TGTGCCAGCAGTCCTTCGGGACATGGAGGAAACACCATATATTTT,CASSPSGHGGNTIYF,TRBJ1-3,few,NA,TRBV12-3/TRBV12-4